This T cell receptor (beta chain) was observed in a study of human T cells and chemical hapten exposure. Study summary: The use of 2% DPC on about 2 cm by about 2 cm of upper inner arm skin constituted sensitization.

This clonotype has a count of ten or more. TCRdb reprocessed the RACE reads via MiXCR and lists one record per CDR3 protein. The sample holds 300,000 to 450,000 distinct CDR3 sequences; roughly 5% are singletons and the top ten take approximately 2.5%. V lost 5 bases and J lost 10; bases outside the gene matches: 11. Per the germline V gene, CDR1 is SGHAT and CDR2 is FQNNGV. CDR3 length: 15 amino acids. Time point here: patch test 1, 2 weeks after DPC sensitization. The treatment here: therapeutic diphenylcyclopropenone sensitization with weekly scalp DPC. This receptor was obtained from a woman in her fifties or sixties with alopecia areata. Some clones in this sample may be carry-over from other donors' samples. The genes are TRBV11-2 and TRBJ2-1; 10 bases match TRBD2. The material was whole blood, obtained in connection with sensitization to the hapten diphenylcyclopropenone (DPC). The CDR3 region is CASSTTSGFLGEQFF. The DNA of the CDR3 is TGTGCCAGCAGCACGACTAGCGGGTTCCTCGGGGAGCAGTTCTTC. Filled out from reference TRBV11-2 and TRBJ2-1, the complete variable domain reads EAGVAQSPRYKIIEKRQSVAFWCNPISGHATLYWYQQILGQGPKLLIQFQNNGVVDDSQLPKDRFSAERLKGVDSTLKIQPAKLEDSAVYLCASSTTSGFLGEQFFGPGTRLTVL.